Listed here are 6 T cell receptor beta chains from one sample, sequenced in a study of blood T cells in healthy people across ages. Sample-barcoded 5' priming and a J-beta primer mix drove a second PCR of roughly 7 to 11 cycles. TCRdb redid the calling of the 5' RACE reads with MiXCR, one entry per CDR3 protein. The sample has roughly 1,000,000 distinct CDR3 sequences; around 27% are singletons. These data also formed part of another study, on T cells of mothers and their children.

The sample comprised blood. These receptor sequences come from a girl aged 2 to 9 in good health.

This clonotype was found a few times. V and J are TRBV7-2 and TRBJ2-5, with D perhaps matching TRBD1 (6 bases). The last part of the DNA fits TRBJ2-1 better; the J call may be wrong. The germline V gene encodes CDR1 SGHTA and CDR2 FQGNSA. The CDR3 is 12 residues long. For the CDR3, the DNA is TGTGCCAGCAGCTTGGGACATCTTGAGCAGTTCTTC. Residues: CASSLGHLEQFF.

There are a few counts of this clonotype. This chain links TRBV7-2 with TRBJ2-5; D not resolved. The J call may be mistaken, given a closer DNA end match to TRBJ2-1. Germline V gene lookup returns CDR1 SGHTA and CDR2 FQGNSA. There are 13 residues in the CDR3. CDR3 DNA: TGTGCCAGCAGCTTAGCGGGGATGAATGAGCAGTTCTTC. Protein sequence: CASSLAGMNEQFF.

Turning to this clonotype: A read error may account for a junction end that differs from germline. V gene TRBV3-1 combines with J gene TRBJ2-1; D uncertain. The CDR3 is 12 amino acids. Germline-derived CDR1 and CDR2 are LGHDT and YNNKEL (reference sequence). CDR3 DNA: TGTGCCAGCAGCCAAAAGGGCGAGCCTGGGTACTTC. Amino acids: CASSQKGEPGYF.

This clonotype has just a few counts. The rearrangement joins TRBV20-1 to TRBJ2-1; weak D call: TRBD2 (5 bases). Per germline, CDR1 DFQATT and CDR2 SNEGSKA (reference sequence). The CDR3 totals 11 residues. V was trimmed by 6 bases and J by 10 bases, leaving 13 bases between them. The CDR3 nucleotides read TGCAGTGCCCCTCTAGCTAGCGAGCAGTTCTTC. As protein: CSAPLASEQFF.

This clonotype showed up just a few times. The rearrangement links TRBV7-9 to TRBJ1-4; D is undetermined. CDR3 length equals 17 residues. V lost 1 base and J lost 4, with 16 bases in between. The V gene's germline CDR1 is SEHNR and CDR2 FQNEAQ (reference sequence). The CDR3 nucleotides read TGTGCCAGCAGCTTAGTCCCGTCCGGGTCTTTTAATGAAAAACTGTTTTTT. This translates into CASSLVPSGSFNEKLFF.

This clonotype appeared a few times. The V and J genes are TRBV12-3 or TRBV12-4 and TRBJ2-5, with D possibly being TRBD1 or TRBD2 (6 bases each). The CDR3 totals 15 residues. Deletions cut 3 bases from V and 5 bases from J, with 16 bases between. CDR3 protein: CASSFDGRGGETQYF. The CDR3 bases are TGTGCCAGCAGTTTTGACGGTAGAGGGGGGGAGACCCAGTACTTC.